This TCR beta chain appears in the sequencing data of a study of cytomegalovirus exposure and HLA in healthy donors. Study details: In an early release, HLA-typed donors contributed tens of millions of unique TCR sequences.

13 Jbeta primers and 60 Vbeta primers were used for the PCR. TCRdb keeps only in-frame clones here, not all; method: immunoSEQ multiplex PCR. The sample lists roughly 100,000 clones; under 85% were seen once. This CDR3 region has 16 residues. The germline V gene encodes CDR1 SGHTA and CDR2 FQGNSA. After removal of 4 bases from V and 8 bases from J, the junction contained 12 bases not matched to a gene. The V call is TRBV7-2, the J call TRBJ1-4; 8 nucleotides match TRBD1. The sequencing sample was made of PBMCs. The receptor comes from a woman aged 40 to 50 in good health and CMV-seropositive. The DNA of the CDR3 is TGTGCCAGCAGCTCACAGGGGGGCAGGGGAGCCGAAAAACTGTTTTTT. It codes for CASSSQGGRGAEKLFF.